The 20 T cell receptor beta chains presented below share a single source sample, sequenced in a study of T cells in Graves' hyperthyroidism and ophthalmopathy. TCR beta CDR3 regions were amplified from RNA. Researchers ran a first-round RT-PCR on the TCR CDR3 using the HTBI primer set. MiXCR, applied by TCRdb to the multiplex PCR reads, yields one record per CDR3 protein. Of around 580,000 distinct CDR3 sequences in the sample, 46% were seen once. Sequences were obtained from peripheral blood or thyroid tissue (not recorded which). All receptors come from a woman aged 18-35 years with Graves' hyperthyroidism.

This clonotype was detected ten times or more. CDR3 in amino acids: CASSLGLAASSYEQYF. The CDR3 coding sequence is TGTGCCAGCAGCTTAGGGCTAGCGGCAAGCTCCTACGAGCAGTACTTC. The chain combines TRBV7-9 with TRBJ2-7, with 7 bases lining up with TRBD2. This CDR3 contains 16 residues. CDR1 and CDR2 from the germline V gene are SEHNR and FQNEAQ (reference sequence). V gave up 1 base and J gave up 0 bases; unmatched junction bases: 6.

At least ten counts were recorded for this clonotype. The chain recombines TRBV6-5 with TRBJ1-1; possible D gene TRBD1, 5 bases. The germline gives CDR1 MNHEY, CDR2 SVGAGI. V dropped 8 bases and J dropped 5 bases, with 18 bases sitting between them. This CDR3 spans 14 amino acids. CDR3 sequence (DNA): TGTGCCAGCCTTCCTTGGGGCGTTAGGACTGAAGCTTTCTTT. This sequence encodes CASLPWGVRTEAFF.

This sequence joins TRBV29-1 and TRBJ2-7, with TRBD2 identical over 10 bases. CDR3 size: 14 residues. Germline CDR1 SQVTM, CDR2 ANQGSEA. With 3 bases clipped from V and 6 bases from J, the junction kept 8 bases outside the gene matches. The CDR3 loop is CSVDSGLAESEQYF. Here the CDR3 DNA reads TGCAGCGTTGACTCCGGACTAGCGGAGTCCGAGCAGTACTTC.

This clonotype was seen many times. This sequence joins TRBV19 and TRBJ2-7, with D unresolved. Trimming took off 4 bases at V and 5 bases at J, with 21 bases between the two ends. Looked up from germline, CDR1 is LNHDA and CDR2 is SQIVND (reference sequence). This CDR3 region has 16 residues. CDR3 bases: TGTGCCAGTAGTACCGCCGACTCCTTTTTGAGACACGAGCAGTACTTC. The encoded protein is CASSTADSFLRHEQYF.

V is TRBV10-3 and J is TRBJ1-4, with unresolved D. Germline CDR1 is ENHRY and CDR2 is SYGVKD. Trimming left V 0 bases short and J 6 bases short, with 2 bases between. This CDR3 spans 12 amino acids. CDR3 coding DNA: TGTGCCATCAGTGAGTCTTATGAAAAACTGTTTTTT. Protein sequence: CAISESYEKLFF.

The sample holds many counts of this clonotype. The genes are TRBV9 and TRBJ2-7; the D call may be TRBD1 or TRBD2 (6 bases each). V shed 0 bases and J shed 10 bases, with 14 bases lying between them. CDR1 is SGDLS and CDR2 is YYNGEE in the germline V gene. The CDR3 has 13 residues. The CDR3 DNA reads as TGTGCCAGCAGCGTAGTATCCGGGGGCGCCCAGTACTTC. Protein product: CASSVVSGGAQYF. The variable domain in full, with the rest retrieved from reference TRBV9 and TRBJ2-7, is DSGVTQTPKHLITATGQRVTLRCSPRSGDLSVYWYQQSLDQGLQFLIQYYNGEERAKGNILERFSAQQFPDLHSELNLSSLELGDSALYFCASSVVSGGAQYFGPGTRLTVT.

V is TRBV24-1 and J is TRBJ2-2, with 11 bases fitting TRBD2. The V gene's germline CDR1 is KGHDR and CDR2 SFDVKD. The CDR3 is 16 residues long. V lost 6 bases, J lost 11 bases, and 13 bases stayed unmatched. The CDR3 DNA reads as TGTGCCACCAGTCCTAGCGGGAGGAGCTCCTACAATGAGCTGTTTTTT. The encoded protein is CATSPSGRSSYNELFF.

Written as DNA, the CDR3 is TGCGCCAGCAGTGAGTCACGGACAGGGGGCTTTGGCTACACCTTC. Its protein product is CASSESRTGGFGYTF. The genes are TRBV10-2 and TRBJ1-2; TRBD1 matches at 11 bases. This CDR3 is built from 15 residues. The germline V gene encodes CDR1 WSHSY and CDR2 SAAADI. V shed 0 bases and J 7 bases; nucleotides not matched to a gene: 4.

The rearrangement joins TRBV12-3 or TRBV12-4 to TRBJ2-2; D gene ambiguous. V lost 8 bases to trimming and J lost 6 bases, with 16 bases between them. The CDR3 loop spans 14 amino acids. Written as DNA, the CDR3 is TGTGCCAGCGAGTCGCGCGTCGGTGCCGGGGAGCTGTTTTTT. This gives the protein CASESRVGAGELFF.

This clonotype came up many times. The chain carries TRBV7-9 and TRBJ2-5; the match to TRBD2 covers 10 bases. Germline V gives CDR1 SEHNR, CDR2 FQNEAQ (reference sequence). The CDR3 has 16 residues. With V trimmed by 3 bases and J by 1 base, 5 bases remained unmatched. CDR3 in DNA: TGTGCCAGCAGCTTCGGCGGGACTAGCGTCCAAGAGACCCAGTACTTC. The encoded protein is CASSFGGTSVQETQYF.

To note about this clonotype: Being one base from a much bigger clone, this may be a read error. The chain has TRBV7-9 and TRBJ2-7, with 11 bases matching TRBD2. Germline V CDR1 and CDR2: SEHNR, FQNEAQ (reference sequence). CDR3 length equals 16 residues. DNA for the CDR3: TGTGCCTGCAGCTTGGACCGACTAGCGGGATCCTACGAGCAGTACTTC. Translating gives CACSLDRLAGSYEQYF.

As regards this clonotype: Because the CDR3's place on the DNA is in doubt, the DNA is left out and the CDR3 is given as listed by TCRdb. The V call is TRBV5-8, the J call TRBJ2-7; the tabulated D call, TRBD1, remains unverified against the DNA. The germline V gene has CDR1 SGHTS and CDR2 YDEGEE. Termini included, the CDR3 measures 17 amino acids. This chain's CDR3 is CASSRPFGTGTTGELYF.

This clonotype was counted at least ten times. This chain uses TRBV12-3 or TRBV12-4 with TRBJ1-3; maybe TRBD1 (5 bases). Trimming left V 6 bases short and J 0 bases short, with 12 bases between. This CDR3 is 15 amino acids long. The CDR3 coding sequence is TGTGCCAGCAGACCGGGACGGATCTCTGGAAACACCATATATTTT. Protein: CASRPGRISGNTIYF.

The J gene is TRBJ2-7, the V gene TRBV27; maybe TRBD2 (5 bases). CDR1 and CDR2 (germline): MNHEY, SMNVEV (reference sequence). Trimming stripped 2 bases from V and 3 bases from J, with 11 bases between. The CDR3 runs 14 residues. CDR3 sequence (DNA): TGTGCCAGCAGTTTACGACCCCGGGGCTACGAGCAGTACTTC. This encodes CASSLRPRGYEQYF.

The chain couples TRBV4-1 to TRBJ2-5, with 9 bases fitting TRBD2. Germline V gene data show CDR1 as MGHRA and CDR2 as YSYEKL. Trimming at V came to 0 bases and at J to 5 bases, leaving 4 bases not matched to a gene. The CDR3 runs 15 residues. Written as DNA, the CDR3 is TGCGCCAGCAGCCAAGAGGGGCGGGGGGGGGAGACCCAGTACTTC. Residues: CASSQEGRGGETQYF.

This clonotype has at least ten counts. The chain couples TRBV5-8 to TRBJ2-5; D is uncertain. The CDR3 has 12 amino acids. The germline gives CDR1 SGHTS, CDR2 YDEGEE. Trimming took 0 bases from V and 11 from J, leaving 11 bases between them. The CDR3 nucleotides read TGTGCCAGCAGCTTGGAACCGGAGTCTCAGTACTTC. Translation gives CASSLEPESQYF.

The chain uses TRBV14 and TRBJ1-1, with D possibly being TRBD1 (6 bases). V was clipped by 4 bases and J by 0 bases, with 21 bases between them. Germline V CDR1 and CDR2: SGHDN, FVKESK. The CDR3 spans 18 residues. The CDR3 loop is CASSPVTGTKDLNTEAFF. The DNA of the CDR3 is TGTGCCAGCAGCCCGGTGACAGGCACTAAAGACTTGAACACTGAAGCTTTCTTT.

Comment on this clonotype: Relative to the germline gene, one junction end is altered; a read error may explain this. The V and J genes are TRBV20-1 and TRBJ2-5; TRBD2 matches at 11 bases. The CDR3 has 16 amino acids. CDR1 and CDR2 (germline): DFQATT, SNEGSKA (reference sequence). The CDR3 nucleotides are TGCAGTGCTCGACCATTAGCGGGAGGGCGTCAAGAGATCCAGTACTTC. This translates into CSARPLAGGRQEIQYF.

The CDR3 coding sequence is TGTGCCAGCAATGATGTGACAGGAAACACAGATACGCAGTATTTT. It codes for CASNDVTGNTDTQYF. The rearrangement joins TRBV2 to TRBJ2-3; a weak D match, TRBD1 (6 bases). V lost 7 bases and J 2 bases, leaving 16 bases between the germline ends. CDR1 is SNHLY, CDR2 FYNNEI, per germline. The CDR3 covers 15 residues. The variable domain in full, completed from reference TRBV2 and TRBJ2-3, reads EPEVTQTPSHQVTQMGQEVILRCVPISNHLYFYWYRQILGQKVEFLVSFYNNEISEKSEIFDDQFSVERPDGSNFTLKIRSTKLEDSAMYFCASNDVTGNTDTQYFGPGTRLTVL.

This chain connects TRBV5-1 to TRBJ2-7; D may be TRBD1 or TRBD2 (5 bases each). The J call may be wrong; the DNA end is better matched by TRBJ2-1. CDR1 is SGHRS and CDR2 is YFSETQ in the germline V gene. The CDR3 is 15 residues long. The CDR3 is CASSFEGQRGDEQFF. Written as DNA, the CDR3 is TGCGCCAGCAGCTTTGAGGGGCAGCGAGGCGATGAGCAGTTCTTC.